This T cell receptor (beta chain) was retrieved from a study of blood T cell repertoires in COVID-19. In the authors' methods: Cell counts per sample came from amplifying reference gene primers. The table came from immunoSEQ multiplex PCR; TCRdb's copy has only in-frame clones and leaves some out. Clone size and V and J calls were adopted from that table, with D and trimming inferred from the DNA. The table includes around 100,000 clones, roughly four fifths detected once. The CDR3 length is 15 residues. Germline V gene sequence: CDR1 MNHEY, CDR2 SVGAGI. V was clipped by 5 bases and J by 7 bases, with 20 bases between them.

The sequencing input was peripheral blood. The receptor was derived from a man between 65 and 80 years old with acute or convalescent COVID-19. The V gene is TRBV6-5, the J gene TRBJ1-2, with a tentative D call TRBD1 (6 bases). Here the CDR3 reads CASSPRDKGSAGYTF. CDR3 nucleotide sequence: TGTGCCAGCAGTCCCCGGGACAAGGGGTCCGCTGGCTACACCTTC.